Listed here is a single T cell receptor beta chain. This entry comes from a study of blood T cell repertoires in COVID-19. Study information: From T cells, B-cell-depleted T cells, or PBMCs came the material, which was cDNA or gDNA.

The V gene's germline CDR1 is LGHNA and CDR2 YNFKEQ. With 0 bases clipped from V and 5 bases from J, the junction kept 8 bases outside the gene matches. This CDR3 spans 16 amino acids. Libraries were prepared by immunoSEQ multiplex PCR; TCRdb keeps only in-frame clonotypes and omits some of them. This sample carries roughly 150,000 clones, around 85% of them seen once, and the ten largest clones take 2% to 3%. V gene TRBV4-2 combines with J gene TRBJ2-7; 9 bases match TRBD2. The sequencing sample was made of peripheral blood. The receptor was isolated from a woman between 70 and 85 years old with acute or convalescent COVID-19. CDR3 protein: CASSQDKIAGAHEQYF. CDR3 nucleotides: TGTGCCAGCAGCCAAGATAAGATAGCGGGGGCGCACGAGCAGTACTTC.